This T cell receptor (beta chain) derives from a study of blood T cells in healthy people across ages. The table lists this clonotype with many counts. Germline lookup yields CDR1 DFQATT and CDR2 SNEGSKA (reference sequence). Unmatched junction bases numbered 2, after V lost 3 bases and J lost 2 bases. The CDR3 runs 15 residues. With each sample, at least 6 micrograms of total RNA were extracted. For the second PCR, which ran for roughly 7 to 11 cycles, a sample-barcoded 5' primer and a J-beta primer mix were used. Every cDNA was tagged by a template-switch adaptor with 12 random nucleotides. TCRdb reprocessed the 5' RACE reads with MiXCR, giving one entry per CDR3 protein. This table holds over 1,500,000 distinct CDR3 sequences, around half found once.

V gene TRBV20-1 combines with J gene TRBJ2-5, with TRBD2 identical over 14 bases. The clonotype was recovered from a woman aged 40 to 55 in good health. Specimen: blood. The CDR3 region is CSARRLAGGQETQYF. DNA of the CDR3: TGCAGTGCTAGGAGACTAGCGGGGGGGCAAGAGACCCAGTACTTC.